Listed below are T cell receptor beta chains from one sample, sequenced in a study of cytomegalovirus exposure and HLA in healthy donors. This table comes from immunoSEQ multiplex PCR, and its TCRdb copy is limited to in-frame clones, with some not included. The sample shows 130,000 to 150,000 clones, around 80% of them seen only once. The material sequenced was PBMCs. The origin of the receptors is a boy aged 2 to 9 in good health and CMV-seronegative. CDR3s include the opening cysteine and the closing phenylalanine or tryptophan. The D gene is left open where the match is weak. Size values are once, few and many counts, or a class for expanded clones, and some rows have none.

v_call,d_call,clone_size,j_call,cdr3_aa,cdr3_nt
TRBV19,TRBD2,NA,TRBJ2-3,CASRRLAQLTDTQYF,TGTGCCAGTAGACGACTAGCGCAGCTCACAGATACGCAGTATTTT
TRBV4-1,NA,NA,TRBJ1-2,CASSQVLRTTGLHGYTF,TGCGCCAGCAGCCAAGTTCTAAGGACCACAGGGCTACATGGCTACACCTTC
TRBV7-9,NA,few,TRBJ1-1,CASSLVPGASVNTEAFF,TGTGCCAGCAGCTTAGTACCAGGTGCGTCTGTGAACACTGAAGCTTTCTTT
TRBV18,NA,NA,TRBJ1-2,CASSPPRSGREANYGYTF,TGTGCCAGCTCACCACCAAGGAGCGGCCGGGAAGCTAACTATGGCTACACCTTC
TRBV27,TRBD2,NA,TRBJ2-7,CASTDSGGGPAYEQYF,TGTGCCAGCACCGACTCCGGGGGGGGACCAGCCTACGAGCAGTACTTC
TRBV4-2,NA,NA,TRBJ2-7,CASSQDLAYEQYF,TGTGCCAGCAGCCAGGATCTAGCCTACGAGCAGTACTTC
TRBV11-3,NA,NA,TRBJ2-1,CASSSSEWSSYNEQFF,TGTGCCAGCAGCTCATCCGAGTGGAGCTCCTACAATGAGCAGTTCTTC
TRBV14,NA,NA,TRBJ1-1,CASSQVRNTEAFF,TGTGCCAGCAGCCAAGTGAGGAACACTGAAGCTTTCTTT
TRBV7-3,TRBD1,NA,TRBJ2-3,CASRKDRGADTQYF,TGTGCCAGCAGAAAGGACAGGGGAGCAGATACGCAGTATTTT
TRBV11-2,TRBD2,NA,TRBJ2-5,CASSAGTSGNQETQYF,TGTGCCAGCAGCGCGGGGACTAGCGGGAACCAAGAGACCCAGTACTTC
TRBV9,TRBD1,NA,TRBJ2-7,CASSVLGQGASYEQYF,TGTGCCAGCAGCGTATTAGGACAGGGGGCGTCCTACGAGCAGTACTTC
TRBV4-2,TRBD1,NA,TRBJ2-7,CASRRDRGSYEQYF,TGTGCCAGCAGGCGGGACAGGGGCTCCTACGAGCAGTACTTC
TRBV6-1,TRBD1,NA,TRBJ2-7,CASSEAPGQGHEQYF,TGTGCCAGCAGTGAAGCACCGGGACAGGGCCACGAGCAGTACTTC
TRBV7-9,NA,NA,TRBJ2-3,CASTQTDTQYF,TGTGCCAGCACCCAGACAGATACGCAGTATTTT
TRBV27,NA,NA,TRBJ1-2,CASGKGVGEDYGYTF,TGTGCCAGCGGAAAAGGCGTGGGGGAGGACTATGGCTACACCTTC
TRBV7-3,NA,NA,TRBJ2-5,CASSSQKEQTQYF,TGTGCCAGCAGCTCCCAAAAAGAGCAGACCCAGTACTTC
TRBV14,TRBD1,NA,TRBJ2-1,CASSPRTGQYNEQFF,TGTGCCAGCAGCCCCCGGACAGGACAATACAATGAGCAGTTCTTC
TRBV29-1,NA,once,TRBJ1-1,CSAEQGGGTEAFF,TGCAGCGCGGAACAGGGTGGGGGCACTGAAGCTTTCTTT
TRBV2,NA,NA,TRBJ1-2,CATREGYYTF,TGTGCCACCAGAGAGGGTTACTACACCTTC
TRBV5-1,TRBD2,NA,TRBJ2-3,CASSGGSGASTDTQYF,TGCGCCAGCAGCGGGGGTAGCGGGGCTAGCACAGATACGCAGTATTTT
TRBV27,NA,NA,TRBJ2-3,CASSPGRGGNTDTQYF,TGTGCCAGCAGTCCGGGGCGGGGAGGCAACACAGATACGCAGTATTTT
TRBV9,NA,NA,TRBJ2-3,CASSEAGSTDTQYF,TGTGCCAGCAGCGAGGCAGGGAGCACAGATACGCAGTATTTT
TRBV7-9,NA,NA,TRBJ1-5,CASSLAGGEPNQPQHF,TGTGCCAGCAGCTTAGCCGGGGGAGAACCTAATCAGCCCCAGCATTTT
TRBV6-5,NA,NA,TRBJ1-1,CASSYLSSRTEAFF,TGTGCCAGCAGTTACCTATCGTCTAGGACTGAAGCTTTCTTT
TRBV7-6,NA,few,TRBJ2-7,CASSLSLVYEQYF,TGTGCCAGCAGCTTATCGCTAGTCTACGAGCAGTACTTC
TRBV2,NA,NA,TRBJ2-1,CASSMRTSINEQFF,TGTGCCAGCAGTATGAGGACAAGCATCAATGAGCAGTTCTTC
TRBV9,TRBD2,NA,TRBJ2-2,CASSVEVSGGENTGELFF,TGTGCCAGCAGCGTAGAAGTTAGCGGGGGGGAGAACACCGGGGAGCTGTTTTTT
TRBV4-3,TRBD1,once,TRBJ2-1,CASSTGTGSNEQFF,TGCGCCAGCAGTACCGGGACAGGGAGCAATGAGCAGTTCTTC
TRBV6-5,NA,NA,TRBJ2-7,CATARGPLSYEQYF,TGTGCCACCGCCAGGGGTCCCCTCTCCTACGAGCAGTACTTC
TRBV11-2,TRBD2,NA,TRBJ2-5,CASRPLAGGYQETQYF,TGTGCCAGCAGGCCACTAGCGGGAGGGTACCAAGAGACCCAGTACTTC
TRBV27,TRBD1,few,TRBJ2-7,CASSSPGQGPYEQYF,TGTGCCAGCAGTTCCCCGGGACAGGGACCCTACGAGCAGTACTTC
TRBV9,TRBD1,once,TRBJ2-5,CASSRDSQIQTQYF,TGTGCCAGCAGTCGGGACAGCCAGATTCAGACCCAGTACTTC
TRBV19,TRBD1,NA,TRBJ2-7,CASSTQDRGNYEQYF,TGTGCCAGTAGCACCCAAGACAGGGGAAACTACGAGCAGTACTTC
TRBV19,TRBD1,NA,TRBJ1-3,CASSTTGGVGNTIYF,TGTGCCAGTAGTACAACAGGGGGCGTTGGAAACACCATATATTTT
TRBV6-6,TRBD1,NA,TRBJ2-7,CASSVTTGTGALEQYF,TGTGCCAGCAGCGTTACAACCGGGACAGGGGCACTCGAGCAGTACTTC
TRBV10-3,NA,NA,TRBJ1-2,CAISLRLRSLNYGYTF,TGTGCCATCAGTCTCCGACTGAGGAGCCTTAACTATGGCTACACCTTC
TRBV5-1,NA,few,TRBJ2-7,CASSLKTGTLYEQYF,TGCGCCAGCAGCTTGAAGACCGGGACACTGTACGAGCAGTACTTC
TRBV10-3,NA,few,TRBJ2-3,CAISEFRTDGTDTQYF,TGTGCCATCAGTGAGTTTAGGACAGACGGGACAGATACGCAGTATTTT
TRBV2,TRBD1,NA,TRBJ2-7,CASSVTGTGDVF,TGTGCCAGCAGCGTGACCGGGACAGGGGATGTCTTC
TRBV11-3,TRBD1,NA,TRBJ2-1,CASSPRQGSYNEQFF,TGTGCCAGCAGCCCCCGACAGGGATCCTACAATGAGCAGTTCTTC
TRBV7-8,TRBD1,NA,TRBJ1-1,CASSLTGLGAEAFF,TGTGCCAGCAGCTTGACAGGGCTGGGCGCTGAAGCTTTCTTT
TRBV6-6,NA,NA,TRBJ1-4,CASSYSAGDEKLFF,TGTGCCAGCAGTTACTCGGCAGGGGACGAAAAACTGTTTTTT
TRBV7-9,TRBD2,NA,TRBJ2-1,CASSLTRLADDRQFF,TGTGCCAGCAGCTTAACCCGACTAGCGGACGATCGGCAGTTCTTC
TRBV11-2,TRBD1,NA,TRBJ1-4,CASSPQDRGREKLFF,TGTGCCAGCAGCCCTCAGGACAGGGGTAGGGAAAAACTGTTTTTT
TRBV2,TRBD1,NA,TRBJ1-4,CASSKSQGGNEKLFF,TGTGCCAGCAGCAAGTCACAGGGGGGGAATGAAAAACTGTTTTTT
TRBV4-1,TRBD2,NA,TRBJ2-2,CASRAGVTGELFF,TGCGCCAGCAGAGCGGGAGTGACCGGGGAGCTGTTTTTT
TRBV7-2,TRBD2,NA,TRBJ2-5,CASSSGLAQRETQYF,TGTGCCAGCAGCTCAGGACTAGCGCAGAGAGAGACCCAGTACTTC
TRBV4-3,TRBD2,NA,TRBJ2-7,CASSQGLAGEGTVYEQYF,TGCGCCAGCAGCCAAGGGCTAGCGGGAGAGGGGACGGTGTACGAGCAGTACTTC
TRBV27,NA,once,TRBJ2-1,CASSHRRIQQFF,TGTGCCAGCAGCCACAGGAGAATCCAGCAGTTCTTC
TRBV5-1,NA,NA,TRBJ1-1,CASSLSRAGGIGTEAFF,TGCGCCAGCAGCTTGTCACGGGCGGGAGGGATCGGTACTGAAGCTTTCTTT
TRBV4-2,NA,NA,TRBJ2-3,CASSQDVYSRADTQYF,TGTGCCAGCAGCCAAGACGTTTACAGTCGTGCAGATACGCAGTATTTT
TRBV4-1,TRBD2,NA,TRBJ2-1,CASTRDSGGAQANEQFF,TGCGCCAGCACCCGAGATAGCGGGGGGGCACAGGCCAATGAGCAGTTCTTC
TRBV6-1,NA,NA,TRBJ1-1,CASSPAGGNTEAFF,TGTGCCAGCAGCCCCGCCGGGGGGAACACTGAAGCTTTCTTT
TRBV19,NA,NA,TRBJ1-1,CASKIGGEAFF,TGTGCCAGTAAAATCGGAGGGGAAGCTTTCTTT
TRBV29-1,TRBD2,few,TRBJ2-7,CSVNGLAEYEQYF,TGCAGCGTTAACGGACTAGCGGAGTACGAGCAGTACTTC
TRBV7-9,NA,NA,TRBJ2-5,CASSWSRSGGLETQYF,TGTGCCAGCAGCTGGTCTCGATCCGGGGGGCTGGAGACCCAGTACTTC
TRBV18,NA,NA,TRBJ1-3,CASSPGITSGNTIYF,TGTGCCAGCTCACCAGGAATAACTAGCGGAAACACCATATATTTT
TRBV6-5,TRBD1,NA,TRBJ2-4,CASTGVTGGIQYF,TGTGCCAGCACCGGAGTGACAGGGGGCATTCAGTACTTC
TRBV4-1,NA,NA,TRBJ1-1,CASSQDPYPERGTEAFF,TGCGCCAGCAGCCAAGATCCGTATCCCGAAAGGGGCACTGAAGCTTTCTTT